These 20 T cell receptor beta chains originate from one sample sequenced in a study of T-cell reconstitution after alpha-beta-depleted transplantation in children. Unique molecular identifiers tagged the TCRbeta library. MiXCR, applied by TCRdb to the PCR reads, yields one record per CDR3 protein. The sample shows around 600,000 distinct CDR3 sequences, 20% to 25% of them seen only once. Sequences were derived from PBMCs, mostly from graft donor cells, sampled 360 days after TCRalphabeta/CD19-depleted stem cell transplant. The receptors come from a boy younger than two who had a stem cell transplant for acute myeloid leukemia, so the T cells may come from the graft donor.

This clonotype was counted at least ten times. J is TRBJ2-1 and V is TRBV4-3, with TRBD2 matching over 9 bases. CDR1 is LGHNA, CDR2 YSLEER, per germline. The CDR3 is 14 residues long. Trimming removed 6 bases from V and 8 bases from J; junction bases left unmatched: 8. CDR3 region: CASSSLSGGYEQFF. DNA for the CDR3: TGCGCCAGCAGTTCCCTTAGCGGGGGATATGAGCAGTTCTTC.

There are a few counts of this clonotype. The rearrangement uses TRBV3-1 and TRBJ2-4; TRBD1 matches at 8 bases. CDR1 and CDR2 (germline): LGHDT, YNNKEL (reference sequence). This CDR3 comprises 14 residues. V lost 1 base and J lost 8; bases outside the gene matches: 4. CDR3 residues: CASSQAGGRDIQYF. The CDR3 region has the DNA TGTGCCAGCAGCCAAGCAGGGGGCCGAGACATTCAGTACTTC.

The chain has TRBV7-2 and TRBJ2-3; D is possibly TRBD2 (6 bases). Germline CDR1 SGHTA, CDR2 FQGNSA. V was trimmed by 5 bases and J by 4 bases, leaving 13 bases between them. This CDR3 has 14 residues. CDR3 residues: CASSLAGWADTQYF. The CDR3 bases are TGTGCCAGCAGCCTTGCGGGGTGGGCAGATACGCAGTATTTT. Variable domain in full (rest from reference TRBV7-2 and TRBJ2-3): GAGVSQSPSNKVTEKGKDVELRCDPISGHTALYWYRQSLGQGLEFLIYFQGNSAPDKSGLPSDRFSAERTGGSVSTLTIQRTQQEDSAVYLCASSLAGWADTQYFGPGTRLTVL.

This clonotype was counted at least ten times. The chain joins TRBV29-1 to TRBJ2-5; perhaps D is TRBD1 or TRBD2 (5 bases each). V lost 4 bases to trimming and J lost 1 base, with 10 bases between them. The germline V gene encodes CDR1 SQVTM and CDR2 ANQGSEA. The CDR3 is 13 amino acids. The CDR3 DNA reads TGCAGCGTTGCACCGGGGACCCAAGAGACCCAGTACTTC. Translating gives CSVAPGTQETQYF.

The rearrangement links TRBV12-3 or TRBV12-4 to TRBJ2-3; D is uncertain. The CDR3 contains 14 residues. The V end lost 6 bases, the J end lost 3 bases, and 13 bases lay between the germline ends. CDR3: CASSRKAGTDTQYF. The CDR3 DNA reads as TGTGCCAGCAGCCGTAAGGCCGGTACAGATACGCAGTATTTT.

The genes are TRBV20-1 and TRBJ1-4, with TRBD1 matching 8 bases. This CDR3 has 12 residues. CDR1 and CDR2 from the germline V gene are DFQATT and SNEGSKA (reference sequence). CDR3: CGGTGTNEKLFF. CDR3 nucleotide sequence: TGCGGAGGGACAGGAACTAATGAAAAACTGTTTTTT.

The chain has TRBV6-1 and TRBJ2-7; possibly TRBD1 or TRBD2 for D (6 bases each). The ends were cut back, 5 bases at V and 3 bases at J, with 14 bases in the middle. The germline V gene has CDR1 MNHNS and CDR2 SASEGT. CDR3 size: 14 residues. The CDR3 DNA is TGTGCCAGCAGTCGTTTCAAGGGGGGCTACGAGCAGTACGTC. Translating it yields CASSRFKGGYEQYV.

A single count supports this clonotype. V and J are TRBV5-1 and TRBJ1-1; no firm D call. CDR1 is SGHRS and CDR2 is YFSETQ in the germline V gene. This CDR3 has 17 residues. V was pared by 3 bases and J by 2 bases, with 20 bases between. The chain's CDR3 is CASSSLFIFGPNTEAFF. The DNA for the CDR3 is TGCGCCAGCAGCTCCCTTTTTATCTTCGGGCCAAACACTGAAGCTTTCTTT.

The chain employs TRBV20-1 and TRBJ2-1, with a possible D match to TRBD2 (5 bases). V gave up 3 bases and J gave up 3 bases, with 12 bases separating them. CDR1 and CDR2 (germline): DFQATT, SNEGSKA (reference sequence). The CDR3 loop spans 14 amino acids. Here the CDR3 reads CSASRGLYYNEQFF. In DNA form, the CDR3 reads TGCAGTGCTAGTAGAGGGCTTTACTACAATGAGCAGTTCTTC.

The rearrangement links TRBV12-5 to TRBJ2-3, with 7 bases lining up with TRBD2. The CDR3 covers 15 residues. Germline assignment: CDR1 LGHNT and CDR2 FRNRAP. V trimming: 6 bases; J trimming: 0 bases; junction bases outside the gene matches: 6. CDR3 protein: CASGGGDYSTDTQYF. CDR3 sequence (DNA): TGTGCTAGTGGGGGTGGGGACTACAGCACAGATACGCAGTATTTT. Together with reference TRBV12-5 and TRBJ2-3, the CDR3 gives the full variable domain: DARVTQTPRHKVTEMGQEVTMRCQPILGHNTVFWYRQTMMQGLELLAYFRNRAPLDDSGMPKDRFSAEMPDATLATLKIQPSEPRDSAVYFCASGGGDYSTDTQYFGPGTRLTVL.

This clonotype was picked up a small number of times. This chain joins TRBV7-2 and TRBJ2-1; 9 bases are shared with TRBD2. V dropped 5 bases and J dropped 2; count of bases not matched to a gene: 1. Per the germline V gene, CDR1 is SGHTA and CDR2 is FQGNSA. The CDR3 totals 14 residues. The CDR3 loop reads CASSQRGAYNEQFF. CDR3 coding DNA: TGTGCCAGCAGCCAGCGGGGGGCCTACAATGAGCAGTTCTTC.

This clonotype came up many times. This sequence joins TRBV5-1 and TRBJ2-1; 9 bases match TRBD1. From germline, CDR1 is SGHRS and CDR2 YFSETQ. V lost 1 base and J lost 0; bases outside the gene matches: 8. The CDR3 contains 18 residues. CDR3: CASSLLNVTGGSYNEQFF. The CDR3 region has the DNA TGCGCCAGCAGCTTGTTAAACGTGACAGGGGGCTCCTACAATGAGCAGTTCTTC.

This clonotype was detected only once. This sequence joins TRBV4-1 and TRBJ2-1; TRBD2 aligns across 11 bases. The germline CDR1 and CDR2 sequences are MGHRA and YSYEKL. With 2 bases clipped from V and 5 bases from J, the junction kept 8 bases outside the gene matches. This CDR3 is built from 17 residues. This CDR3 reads CASSQILAGGGDNEQFF. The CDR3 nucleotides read TGCGCCAGCAGCCAAATCCTAGCGGGGGGCGGAGACAATGAGCAGTTCTTC.

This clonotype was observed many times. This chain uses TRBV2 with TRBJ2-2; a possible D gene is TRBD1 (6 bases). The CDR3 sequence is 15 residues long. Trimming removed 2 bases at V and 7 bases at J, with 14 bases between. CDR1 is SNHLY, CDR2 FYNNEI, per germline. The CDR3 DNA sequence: TGTGCCAGCAGTGAACGGCAGGGGATGGGCGGGGAGCTGTTTTTT. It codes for CASSERQGMGGELFF.

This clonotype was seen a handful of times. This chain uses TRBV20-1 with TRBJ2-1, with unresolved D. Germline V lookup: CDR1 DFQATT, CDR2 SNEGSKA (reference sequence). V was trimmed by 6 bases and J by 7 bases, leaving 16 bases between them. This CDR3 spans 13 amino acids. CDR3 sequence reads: CSASGRLRNEQFF. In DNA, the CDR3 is TGCAGTGCCTCTGGACGGCTTCGAAATGAGCAGTTCTTC.

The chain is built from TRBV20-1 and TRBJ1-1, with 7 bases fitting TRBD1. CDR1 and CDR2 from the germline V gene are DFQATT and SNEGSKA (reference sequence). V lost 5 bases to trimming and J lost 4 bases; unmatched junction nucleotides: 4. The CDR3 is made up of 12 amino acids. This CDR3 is CSAHRDSTEAFF. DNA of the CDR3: TGCAGTGCTCACCGGGACAGCACTGAAGCTTTCTTT.

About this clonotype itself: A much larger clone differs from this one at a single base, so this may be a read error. The CDR3 bases are TGTGCCAGCGGCTTGGGGGACATCTACAATGAGCAGTTCTTC. Translation: CASGLGDIYNEQFF. The chain links TRBV5-4 to TRBJ2-1; TRBD1 might be the D (6 bases). The CDR3 totals 14 residues. The germline gives CDR1 SGHNT, CDR2 YYREEE (reference sequence).

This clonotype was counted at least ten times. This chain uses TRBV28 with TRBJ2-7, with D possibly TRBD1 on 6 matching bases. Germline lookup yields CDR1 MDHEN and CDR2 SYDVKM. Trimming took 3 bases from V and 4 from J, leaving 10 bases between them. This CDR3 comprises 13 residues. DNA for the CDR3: TGTGCCAGCAGTTTGAGGGGGAGTTACGAGCAGTACGTC. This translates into CASSLRGSYEQYV.

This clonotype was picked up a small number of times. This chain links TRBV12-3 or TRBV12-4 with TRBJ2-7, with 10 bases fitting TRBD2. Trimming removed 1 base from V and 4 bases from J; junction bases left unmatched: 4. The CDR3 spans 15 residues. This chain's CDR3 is CASSLGPAGGYEQYF. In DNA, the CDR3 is TGTGCCAGCAGTTTAGGACCAGCGGGGGGGTACGAGCAGTACTTC.

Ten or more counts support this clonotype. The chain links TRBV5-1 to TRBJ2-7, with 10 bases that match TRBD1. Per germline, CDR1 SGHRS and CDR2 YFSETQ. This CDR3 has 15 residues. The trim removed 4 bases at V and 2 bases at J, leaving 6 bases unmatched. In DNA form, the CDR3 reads TGCGCCAGCAGCCGGAGGGGGACAGGGGCCTACGAGCAGTACTTC. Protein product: CASSRRGTGAYEQYF.